This T cell receptor beta chain was sequenced during a study of blood T cells in healthy people across ages. At the level of the study: About one barcoded beta molecule was captured per two T cells (by template switching).

A remark on this clonotype: Its matching antigen is unknown.

Points from the study as a whole: The CMV status of each donor remained undetermined, and this could have confounded shifts in expanded clonotypes.

The CDR3 consists of 15 residues. Germline V CDR1 and CDR2: SGDLS, YYNGEE. The V segment lost 3 bases and the J segment 6 bases; nucleotides outside the gene matches: 7. A J-beta primer mix and a sample-barcoded 5' primer were used in a second PCR of about 7 to 12 cycles. TCRdb reprocessed the 5' RACE reads with MiXCR, giving one entry per CDR3 protein. Altogether hundreds of thousands of distinct CDR3 sequences are present, approximately 30% being singletons, with the ten largest covering less than 20%. Every sample had a minimum of 6.5 million PBMCs isolated. The chain recombines TRBV9 with TRBJ2-7, with 12 nucleotides matching TRBD2. The clonotype was recovered from a woman over 75 in good health. The sequencing input was blood. In DNA, the CDR3 is TGTGCCAGCAGCGGATCTAGCGGGAGGGACTCCGAGCAGTACTTC. Translation: CASSGSSGRDSEQYF.